A single sample gave rise to the 31 T cell receptor beta chains below, sequenced in a study of shared clonotypes between healthy human individuals (TCRdb year 2020). Libraries were made using the immunoSEQ multiplex PCR assay. The table was pulled from immuneACCESS by TCRdb, which kept in-frame rearrangements only. Such tables lose some clones; where checked, under half of the loss comes from unresolved V genes, and the rest has no known cause. The sample data list some 2.1 million clones, and just over 90% of these were observed just once. Less than 2% of the sample lies in the top ten. CD8 naive samples consisted of CD45RO-negative cells that were positively selected for CCR7, yielding a CD45RA+CCR7+ population without TemRA cells. The specimen was naive CD8+ T cells from PBMCs. What this sample's cell subset or site label stands for: CD45RA+CCR7+. Source of these receptors: a man aged 18 to 35 in good health. Some clones in this sample may be carry-over from other donors' samples.

The chain carries TRBV18 and TRBJ1-5; D not certain. The length of the CDR3 is 14 residues. Germline V lookup: CDR1 KGHSH, CDR2 LQKENI. Trimming took off 10 bases at V and 10 bases at J, with 23 bases between the two ends. As DNA, the CDR3 is TGTGCCACTACGGACGGAGACTTTTGGAGCCCCCAGCATTTT. Translated, it gives CATTDGDFWSPQHF.

The rearrangement joins TRBV6-4 to TRBJ2-2; TRBD2 is a possible D gene (5 bases). CDR3 length: 14 residues. V lost 3 bases and J 3 bases, leaving 8 bases between the germline ends. In germline, CDR1 is MRHNA, CDR2 SNTAGT. The CDR3 DNA reads TGTGCCAGCAGTGAGTCACTAGACACCGGGGAGCTGTTTTTT. Translating gives CASSESLDTGELFF.

In its sample, this clone was seen once. The chain carries TRBV28 and TRBJ2-1; 9 bases map to TRBD2. The CDR3 has 16 amino acids. Per germline, CDR1 MDHEN and CDR2 SYDVKM. Losses at the gene ends were 5 bases for V and 8 bases for J; bases not matched to a gene: 13. Here the CDR3 reads CASSPGLAGYIDEQFF. The CDR3 region has the DNA TGTGCCAGCAGTCCCGGGCTAGCGGGATATATCGATGAGCAGTTCTTC.

The V and J genes are TRBV7-9 and TRBJ2-1; weak D call: TRBD2 (5 bases). The CDR3 is 12 residues long. Germline V CDR1 and CDR2: SEHNR, FQNEAQ (reference sequence). The CDR3 DNA reads TGTGCTACCGGCGCAGGCGGGAATGAGCAGTTCTTC. As protein: CATGAGGNEQFF.

V and J are TRBV29-1 and TRBJ2-7, with 11 bases lining up with TRBD2. The trim removed 1 base at V and 4 bases at J, leaving 9 bases unmatched. The length of the CDR3 is 16 residues. CDR1 and CDR2 (germline): SQVTM, ANQGSEA. CDR3 sequence (DNA): TGCAGCGTTGAAGGGACTAGCGGGCCCCGCGGGTACGAGCAGTACTTC. Protein: CSVEGTSGPRGYEQYF.

V is TRBV27 and J is TRBJ2-1, with D possibly being TRBD1 (5 bases). V lost 8 bases and J lost 8, with 19 bases in between. From germline, CDR1 is MNHEY and CDR2 SMNVEV (reference sequence). The CDR3 length is 14 residues. CDR3 amino acids: CASHGAGQIDEQFF. DNA for the CDR3: TGTGCCAGCCATGGGGCAGGGCAGATCGATGAGCAGTTCTTC.

The chain uses TRBV9 and TRBJ2-5; D perhaps matches TRBD1 (7 bases). Germline CDR1 SGDLS, CDR2 YYNGEE. Deletions cut 1 base from V and 2 bases from J, with 12 bases between. This CDR3 spans 15 amino acids. CDR3: CASSVRTGLQETQYF. DNA for the CDR3: TGTGCCAGCAGCGTACGGACAGGACTACAAGAGACCCAGTACTTC.

The chain carries TRBV6-5 and TRBJ2-7; 8 bases line up with TRBD2. J was trimmed by 4 bases and V by 2 bases; bases with no gene match: 7. The germline CDR1 and CDR2 sequences are MNHEY and SVGAGI. The CDR3 contains 15 residues. CDR3 sequence: CASSYVAGGVYEQYF. The CDR3 coding sequence is TGTGCCAGCAGTTACGTGGCGGGAGGAGTTTACGAGCAGTACTTC.

The V call is TRBV19, the J call TRBJ2-7; 10 nucleotides line up with TRBD1. Germline V lookup: CDR1 LNHDA, CDR2 SQIVND (reference sequence). V was clipped by 5 bases and J by 3 bases; unmatched bases: 7. This CDR3 is 15 amino acids long. The CDR3 nucleotides read TGTGCCAGTAGTCTGACCGGGACAGGGGTCTACGAGCAGTACTTC. Translated, it gives CASSLTGTGVYEQYF.

The V and J genes are TRBV9 and TRBJ2-5, with D unresolved. The CDR3 contains 13 residues. The V and J ends lost 4 bases and 5 bases respectively, with 12 bases between them. The germline CDR1 and CDR2 sequences are SGDLS and YYNGEE. The CDR3: CASSPEPWETQYF. CDR3 nucleotides: TGTGCCAGCAGCCCCGAGCCCTGGGAGACCCAGTACTTC.

Comments on this clone: The same CDR3 can be traced to other DNA sequences in this sample. The V call is TRBV5-6, the J call TRBJ2-7; no firm D call. CDR3 size: 11 residues. The germline V gene encodes CDR1 SGHDT and CDR2 YYEEEE. The V and J ends lost 2 bases and 6 bases respectively, with 6 bases between them. The CDR3 region is CASSLGGEQYF. The CDR3 nucleotides read TGTGCCAGCAGCTTAGGTGGCGAGCAGTACTTC.

The V gene is TRBV7-3, the J gene TRBJ1-2; D possibly corresponds to TRBD1 (6 bases). This CDR3 is 16 amino acids long. Germline V gene sequence: CDR1 SGHTA, CDR2 FQGTGA. V lost 1 base and J lost 2, with 14 bases in between. CDR3 DNA: TGTGCCAGCAGCTTAATGGGGGGCTCGGCCAACTATGGCTACACCTTC. This sequence encodes CASSLMGGSANYGYTF.

The rearrangement uses TRBV4-1 and TRBJ2-3; D uncertain. This CDR3 has 14 amino acids. V was trimmed by 4 bases and J by 6 bases, leaving 14 bases between them. Germline loops: CDR1 MGHRA, CDR2 YSYEKL. CDR3 region: CASSPRLGVDTQYF. In DNA form, the CDR3 reads TGCGCCAGCAGCCCACGACTGGGCGTGGATACGCAGTATTTT.

This clone was observed once. This chain connects TRBV28 to TRBJ2-1; 8 nucleotides agree with TRBD1. CDR1 is MDHEN, CDR2 SYDVKM, per germline. Trimming removed 5 bases from V and 7 bases from J; junction bases left unmatched: 7. CDR3 length: 14 amino acids. CDR3 sequence reads: CASSQTGAGNEQFF. CDR3 DNA sequence: TGTGCCAGCAGTCAGACAGGGGCAGGGAATGAGCAGTTCTTC.

The V call is TRBV6-6, the J call TRBJ2-7; perhaps TRBD1 as D (5 bases). V was clipped by 4 bases and J by 0 bases, with 16 bases between them. Germline CDR1 is MNHNY and CDR2 is SVGAGI (reference sequence). The CDR3 loop spans 16 amino acids. CDR3 bases: TGTGCCAGCAGTTCCCGGACACTCCCGAGCTCCTACGAGCAGTACTTC. This encodes CASSSRTLPSSYEQYF.

The CDR3 DNA reads as TGTGCCATCAGTGACCCAGGACCGCTAGGGAACACTGAAGCTTTCTTT. Amino acid sequence: CAISDPGPLGNTEAFF. V gene TRBV10-3 combines with J gene TRBJ1-1; D not certain. V lost 3 bases and J lost 1, with 15 bases in between. CDR1 is ENHRY, CDR2 SYGVKD, per germline. The CDR3 is 16 residues long.

V and J are TRBV27 and TRBJ2-1; 7 bases are a match to TRBD2. Germline V CDR1 and CDR2: MNHEY, SMNVEV (reference sequence). The CDR3 runs 16 residues. J gave up 0 bases and V 1 base, and 3 bases lay outside the gene matches. CDR3 sequence reads: CASSLWEGDSYNEQFF. The CDR3 DNA sequence: TGTGCCAGCAGTTTATGGGAGGGAGACTCCTACAATGAGCAGTTCTTC.

This chain connects TRBV2 to TRBJ1-6; D not resolved. Germline V gene lookup returns CDR1 SNHLY and CDR2 FYNNEI. The ends were cut back, 2 bases at V and 0 bases at J, with 11 bases in the middle. This CDR3 contains 17 residues. CDR3 sequence (DNA): TGTGCCAGCAGTGAATCTGAGGGCTACTCCTATAATTCACCCCTCCACTTT. This codes for CASSESEGYSYNSPLHF.

The chain combines TRBV13 with TRBJ2-5, with D perhaps assigned TRBD1 or TRBD2 (5 bases each). This CDR3 spans 14 amino acids. V dropped 5 bases and J dropped 2 bases, with 12 bases sitting between them. CDR1 is PRHDT, CDR2 FYEKMQ, per germline (reference sequence). CDR3 sequence reads: CASSPGAGQETQYF. The CDR3 DNA reads TGTGCCAGCAGCCCCGGGGCAGGGCAAGAGACCCAGTACTTC.

This rearrangement joins TRBV27 to TRBJ1-5; D uncertain. The V end was cut by 1 base, the J end by 3 bases, with 10 bases between. Germline V gene sequence: CDR1 MNHEY, CDR2 SMNVEV (reference sequence). The CDR3 contains 15 residues. The CDR3 DNA reads TGTGCCAGCAGTTTATTTGGCAGCTTCAATCAGCCCCAGCATTTT. Its translation: CASSLFGSFNQPQHF.

The chain is built from TRBV7-9 and TRBJ2-7; perhaps TRBD2 as D (5 bases). Trimming took off 10 bases at V and 6 bases at J, with 13 bases between the two ends. The CDR3 runs to 11 residues. Germline V gene data show CDR1 as SEHNR and CDR2 as FQNEAQ (reference sequence). CDR3 in amino acids: CATKTGVEQYF. In DNA, the CDR3 is TGTGCCACCAAAACCGGGGTCGAGCAGTACTTC.

This clone showed up just once. The chain is built from TRBV11-1 and TRBJ2-7; 8 bases are shared with TRBD2. V dropped 6 bases and J dropped 3; count of bases not matched to a gene: 10. The germline V gene encodes CDR1 SGHAT and CDR2 FQDESV (reference sequence). The CDR3 is 15 residues long. DNA of the CDR3: TGTGCCAGCAGACTTAGCGGGATTCGGAACTACGAGCAGTACTTC. This sequence encodes CASRLSGIRNYEQYF.

The chain employs TRBV19 and TRBJ2-1; TRBD1 matches at 7 bases. With V trimmed by 3 bases and J by 5 bases, 1 base remained unmatched. CDR3 size: 13 residues. Germline CDR1 LNHDA, CDR2 SQIVND (reference sequence). CDR3 in amino acids: CASSIDRDNEQFF. For the CDR3, the DNA is TGTGCCAGTAGTATCGACAGGGACAATGAGCAGTTCTTC.

This clone appeared once. The V gene is TRBV4-2, the J gene TRBJ2-7, with 7 bases fitting TRBD2. Looked up from germline, CDR1 is LGHNA and CDR2 is YNFKEQ. V trimming: 1 base; J trimming: 5 bases; junction bases outside the gene matches: 8. This CDR3 has 15 amino acids. CDR3 DNA: TGTGCCAGCAGCCAAGCGGTTAGCGGGCCACACGAGCAGTACTTC. This codes for CASSQAVSGPHEQYF.

This clone was seen once. The V call is TRBV7-3, the J call TRBJ2-1, with D tentatively TRBD2 (5 bases). Per germline, CDR1 SGHTA and CDR2 FQGTGA. This CDR3 has 14 residues. The ends were cut back, 10 bases at V and 1 base at J, with 14 bases in the middle. CDR3: CATPQGSSYNEQFF. CDR3 nucleotides: TGTGCCACCCCCCAAGGGAGTTCCTACAATGAGCAGTTCTTC. Filled out from reference TRBV7-3 and TRBJ2-1, the complete variable domain reads GAGVSQTPSNKVTEKGKYVELRCDPISGHTALYWYRQSLGQGPEFLIYFQGTGAADDSGLPNDRFFAVRPEGSVSTLKIQRTERGDSAVYLCATPQGSSYNEQFFGPGTRLTVL.

The chain carries TRBV27 and TRBJ2-7, with 11 positions matching TRBD1. The CDR3 covers 15 residues. V lost 5 bases, J lost 2 bases, and 5 bases stayed unmatched. Germline CDR1 MNHEY, CDR2 SMNVEV (reference sequence). CDR3: CASSQGQGATYEQYF. CDR3 in DNA: TGTGCCAGCAGTCAAGGACAGGGGGCTACCTACGAGCAGTACTTC.

The gene calls are TRBV28 and TRBJ2-5, with 7 bases lining up with TRBD1. The CDR3 sequence is 15 residues long. Germline V lookup: CDR1 MDHEN, CDR2 SYDVKM. The ends lost 8 bases at V and 2 bases at J; junction bases unmatched: 11. CDR3 nucleotide sequence: TGTGCCAGCCTTGACCCGACAGGGTCGCAAGAGACCCAGTACTTC. Protein product: CASLDPTGSQETQYF.

The genes are TRBV7-8 and TRBJ2-2; 10 bases align to TRBD1. CDR1 and CDR2 from the germline V gene are SGHVS and FQNEAQ. The CDR3 sequence is 15 residues long. Unmatched junction bases numbered 0, after V lost 3 bases and J lost 2 bases. CDR3 amino acids: CASSLTGGNTGELFF. CDR3 nucleotides: TGTGCCAGCAGCTTGACAGGGGGCAACACCGGGGAGCTGTTTTTT.

The genes are TRBV10-3 and TRBJ2-2, with D possibly matching TRBD1 (6 bases). The length of the CDR3 is 16 residues. The germline gives CDR1 ENHRY, CDR2 SYGVKD. V was cut by 0 bases and J by 3 bases, with 11 bases left in between. In DNA form, the CDR3 reads TGTGCCATCAGTGAGTCGGGGGCTCGTGACACCGGGGAGCTGTTTTTT. Protein product: CAISESGARDTGELFF.

This sequence joins TRBV2 and TRBJ2-1; a possible D gene is TRBD1 (5 bases). The V and J ends lost 6 bases and 5 bases respectively, with 17 bases between them. In germline, CDR1 is SNHLY, CDR2 FYNNEI. The CDR3 contains 15 residues. The CDR3 nucleotides read TGTGCCAGCAGCCCGTTTAGGGGCGCGGACAATGAGCAGTTCTTC. It is translated as CASSPFRGADNEQFF.

The genes are TRBV6-5 and TRBJ2-7; tentatively, D is TRBD1 (6 bases). The CDR3 is 12 amino acids. Between the trimmed V and J ends, which lost 5 bases and 6 bases, there was a span of 11 bases. Germline lookup yields CDR1 MNHEY and CDR2 SVGAGI. For the CDR3, the DNA is TGTGCCAGCAGTCTAACAGGGAGCGAGCAGTACTTC. As protein: CASSLTGSEQYF.